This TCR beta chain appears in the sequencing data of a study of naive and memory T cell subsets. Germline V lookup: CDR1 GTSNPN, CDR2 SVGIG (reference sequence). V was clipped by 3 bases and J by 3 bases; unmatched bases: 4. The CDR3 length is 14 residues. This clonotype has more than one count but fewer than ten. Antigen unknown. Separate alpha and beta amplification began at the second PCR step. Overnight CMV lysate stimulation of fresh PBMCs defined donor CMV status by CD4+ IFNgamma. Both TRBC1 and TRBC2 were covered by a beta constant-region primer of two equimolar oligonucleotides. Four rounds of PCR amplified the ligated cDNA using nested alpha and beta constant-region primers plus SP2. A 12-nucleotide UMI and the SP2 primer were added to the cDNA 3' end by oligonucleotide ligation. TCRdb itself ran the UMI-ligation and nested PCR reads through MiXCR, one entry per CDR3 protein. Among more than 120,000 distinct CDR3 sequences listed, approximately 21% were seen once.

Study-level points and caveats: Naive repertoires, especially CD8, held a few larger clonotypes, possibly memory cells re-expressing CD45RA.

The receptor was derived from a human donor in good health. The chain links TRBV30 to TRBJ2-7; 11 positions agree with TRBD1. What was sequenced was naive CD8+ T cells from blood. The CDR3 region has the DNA TGTGCCTGGAGCCTGGACAGGGGGCTCTACGAGCAGTACTTC. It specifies CAWSLDRGLYEQYF.